These 11 T cell receptor beta chains share one sample of origin, sequenced in a study of shared clonotypes between healthy human individuals (dated by TCRdb to 2018 to 2021). Receptor amplification or capture employed the immunoSEQ multiplex PCR assay. TCRdb took over this immuneACCESS table, retaining in-frame rearrangements with V and J assigned. Such tables are incomplete; in checked studies, under half of the missing clones stem from an unresolved V gene, and the remainder is unexplained. Across this sample there are roughly 700,000 clones, with roughly 70% seen only once. The ten largest clonotypes hold about 1.7% of the sample. The sample taken for sequencing was memory CD4+ T cells sorted from blood. The cell subset or site label on this specimen signifies: CD45RA-negative fraction. The receptors originated from a woman under 40 in good health.

This clone appeared a few times. The rearrangement uses TRBV5-1 and TRBJ2-5, with unresolved D. The DNA end favors TRBJ2-7, so the J call may be wrong. Per germline, CDR1 SGHRS and CDR2 YFSETQ. This CDR3 comprises 15 residues. The CDR3 region has the DNA TGCGCCAGCAGATCCGGACCGGAAGGATATTACGAGCAGTACTTC. Translated: CASRSGPEGYYEQYF.

The chain recombines TRBV4-1 with TRBJ2-5, with 9 bases aligning to TRBD2. Germline V gene sequence: CDR1 MGHRA, CDR2 YSYEKL. The CDR3 runs 20 residues. Trimming took 0 bases from V and 4 from J; bases not matched to a gene: 18. DNA of the CDR3: TGCGCCAGCAGCCAAGAATACTGGGGACTAGCAGGACGAAAGGTAGAGACCCAGTACTTC. It translates to CASSQEYWGLAGRKVETQYF.

This clone came up a few times. This chain uses TRBV13 with TRBJ2-7; unclear D gene. The germline V gene encodes CDR1 PRHDT and CDR2 FYEKMQ (reference sequence). V gave up 2 bases and J gave up 0 bases, with 11 bases separating them. This CDR3 comprises 15 residues. CDR3 sequence (DNA): TGTGCCAGCAGCTTATCTGGCGAGTCCTCCTACGAGCAGTACTTC. It specifies CASSLSGESSYEQYF. Variable domain in full (rest from reference TRBV13 and TRBJ2-7): AAGVIQSPRHLIKEKRETATLKCYPIPRHDTVYWYQQGPGQDPQFLISFYEKMQSDKGSIPDRFSAQQFSDYHSELNMSSLELGDSALYFCASSLSGESSYEQYFGPGTRLTVT.

This clone was seen more than once but under ten times. The V call is TRBV28, the J call TRBJ1-1, with D perhaps TRBD1 (6 bases). The V end was cut by 3 bases, the J end by 4 bases, with 9 bases between. The germline gives CDR1 MDHEN, CDR2 SYDVKM. The CDR3 loop spans 13 amino acids. CDR3 nucleotide sequence: TGTGCCAGCAGTTTGGGGGCTGTCACTGAAGCTTTCTTT. Translating it yields CASSLGAVTEAFF.

The chain carries TRBV6-6 and TRBJ1-3, with D possibly being TRBD1 (5 bases). Germline loops: CDR1 MNHNY, CDR2 SVGAGI (reference sequence). The CDR3 sequence is 16 residues long. V lost 6 bases and J 0 bases, leaving 15 bases between the germline ends. Here the CDR3 DNA reads TGTGCCAGCAGCCAAGACAGAGCCTTCTCTGGAAACACCATATATTTT. Residues: CASSQDRAFSGNTIYF.

The chain employs TRBV5-1 and TRBJ2-5, with 7 bases identical to TRBD2. CDR1 and CDR2 from the germline V gene are SGHRS and YFSETQ. The length of the CDR3 is 14 residues. V was pared by 3 bases and J by 7 bases, with 9 bases of the junction left unmatched. The CDR3 region is CASSSAGPGGTQYF. In DNA, the CDR3 is TGCGCCAGCAGCTCAGCGGGCCCGGGAGGGACCCAGTACTTC. The variable domain in full, with the rest retrieved from reference TRBV5-1 and TRBJ2-5, is KAGVTQTPRYLIKTRGQQVTLSCSPISGHRSVSWYQQTPGQGLQFLFEYFSETQRNKGNFPGRFSGRQFSNSRSEMNVSTLELGDSALYLCASSSAGPGGTQYFGPGTRLLVL.

This clone was detected once. The V and J genes are TRBV5-4 and TRBJ2-7, with a weak D call TRBD1 (8 bases). CDR3 length: 16 residues. Germline V gene data show CDR1 as SGHNT and CDR2 as YYREEE (reference sequence). Trimming took 4 bases from V and 3 from J, leaving 20 bases between them. DNA of the CDR3: TGTGCCAGCAGCAACAGGGGGGGGATCTTCAGCTACGAGCAGTACTTC. Translation gives CASSNRGGIFSYEQYF.

The chain is built from TRBV7-3 and TRBJ1-1; D gene unclear. The CDR3 is made up of 13 amino acids. From germline, CDR1 is SGHTA and CDR2 FQGTGA. V was pared by 5 bases and J by 1 base, with 8 bases between. Written as DNA, the CDR3 is TGTGCCAGCAGCAGGCAGAGGAACACTGAAGCTTTCTTT. Translated: CASSRQRNTEAFF.

The chain carries TRBV9 and TRBJ2-7; 8 bases line up with TRBD2. The CDR3 consists of 15 residues. After removal of 0 bases from V and 7 bases from J, the junction contained 9 bases not matched to a gene. Germline values: CDR1 SGDLS, CDR2 YYNGEE. The CDR3 spells CASSVEASGPREQYF. Written as DNA, the CDR3 is TGTGCCAGCAGCGTAGAGGCTAGCGGGCCCCGGGAGCAGTACTTC. Full variable domain (outside the CDR3, taken from reference TRBV9 and TRBJ2-7): DSGVTQTPKHLITATGQRVTLRCSPRSGDLSVYWYQQSLDQGLQFLIQYYNGEERAKGNILERFSAQQFPDLHSELNLSSLELGDSALYFCASSVEASGPREQYFGPGTRLTVT.

This clone has just a few counts. The J gene is TRBJ2-3, the V gene TRBV5-5, with 7 bases fitting TRBD2. Germline V gene data show CDR1 as SGHKS and CDR2 as YYEKEE (reference sequence). CDR3 length: 14 amino acids. With V trimmed by 6 bases and J by 1 base, 5 bases remained unmatched. CDR3 sequence: CASTTAGGTDTQYF. The CDR3 DNA sequence: TGTGCCAGCACCACGGCGGGGGGCACAGATACGCAGTATTTT. Full variable domain (rest looked up from reference TRBV5-5 and TRBJ2-3): DAGVTQSPTHLIKTRGQQVTLRCSPISGHKSVSWYQQVLGQGPQFIFQYYEKEERGRGNFPDRFSARQFPNYSSELNVNALLLGDSALYLCASTTAGGTDTQYFGPGTRLTVL.

J is TRBJ2-2 and V is TRBV19, with 11 bases fitting TRBD1. The V gene end was trimmed by 6 bases and the J gene end by 5 bases; junction bases not matched to a gene: 5. The CDR3 extends over 15 amino acids. Germline loops: CDR1 LNHDA, CDR2 SQIVND (reference sequence). The CDR3: CASRRGTGGTGELFF. The DNA of the CDR3 is TGTGCCAGTAGGAGAGGGACAGGGGGAACCGGGGAGCTGTTTTTT.